The entry that follows covers one T cell receptor beta chain sequence. What it binds is unknown. The CDR3 totals 14 residues. CDR1 is WSHSY and CDR2 is SAAADI in the germline V gene. V gave up 6 bases and J gave up 1 base, with 10 bases separating them. This sample was taken from a study of blood T cells in healthy people across ages. Study-wide results and caveats: The percentage of naive T cells correlated strongly with TCR beta diversity. Per million T cells, TCR beta diversity dropped roughly linearly as age increased. Conclusively comparing naive with antigen-experienced cells was impossible with unsorted PBMCs.

A second about 7 to 11 cycle PCR used barcoded and J-beta primers. Per-sample output comprised a minimum of 2.5 million paired-end reads containing CDR3. TCRdb recomputed calls from the 5' RACE reads with MiXCR, one row per CDR3 protein. The sample yields some 790,000 distinct CDR3 sequences, 29% seen once. What was sequenced was blood. The chain couples TRBV10-2 to TRBJ2-1; no firm D call. The receptor's source is a woman older than 75 in good health. The CDR3 coding sequence is TGCGCCAGCAGCACAGCTCAATCCTACAATGAGCAGTTCTTC. Translated, it gives CASSTAQSYNEQFF.